These T cell receptor beta chains were read from a single sample in a study of vaccination and CD4 T cells after COVID-19. These receptors have no identified antigens. Via MiXCR, TCRdb re-called the PCR reads, giving one row per CDR3 protein. The sample has under 20,000 distinct CDR3 sequences, roughly 70% seen once. Material for sequencing was CD4+ T cells from blood, cultured in vitro. The origin of the receptors is a human donor who had recovered from COVID-19. Both conserved end residues are part of each CDR3. Each record gives: V gene, clone size, D gene, J gene, CDR3 protein, CDR3 DNA. D genes are given only for firm matches. Size tells how often a clone was seen (once, few, many) or the class of an expanded clone, and some rows leave it out.

v_call: TRBV20-1; clone_size: .; d_call: .; j_call: TRBJ1-5; cdr3_aa: CSARADRFNQPQHF; cdr3_nt: TGCAGTGCTAGAGCGGACAGATTCAATCAGCCCCAGCATTTT
v_call: TRBV20-1; clone_size: .; d_call: TRBD2; j_call: TRBJ2-3; cdr3_aa: CSARGLPGLAGGITDTQYF; cdr3_nt: TGCAGTGCTAGAGGTCTTCCGGGACTAGCGGGAGGGATTACAGATACGCAGTATTTT
v_call: TRBV21-1; clone_size: .; d_call: .; j_call: TRBJ2-7; cdr3_aa: CASSKVRGLVGVYEQYF; cdr3_nt: TGTGCCAGCAGCAAAGTTAGAGGACTAGTAGGAGTTTACGAGCAGTACTTC
v_call: TRBV11-3; clone_size: .; d_call: TRBD2; j_call: TRBJ2-5; cdr3_aa: CASSSAGELGTQYF; cdr3_nt: TGTGCCAGCAGCTCCGCGGGGGAATTAGGGACCCAGTACTTC
v_call: TRBV19; clone_size: .; d_call: .; j_call: TRBJ1-5; cdr3_aa: CASSIKRASQPQHF; cdr3_nt: TGTGCCAGTAGTATAAAGCGGGCCAGTCAGCCCCAGCATTTT
v_call: TRBV27; clone_size: .; d_call: .; j_call: TRBJ1-6; cdr3_aa: CASSFWDCSFGSPLHF; cdr3_nt: TGTGCCAGCAGTTTCTGGGACTGCAGTTTCGGATCACCCCTCCACTTT
v_call: TRBV7-9; clone_size: .; d_call: .; j_call: TRBJ1-5; cdr3_aa: CASSLARGPYQPQHF; cdr3_nt: TGTGCCAGCAGCTTAGCTAGGGGCCCCTATCAGCCCCAGCATTTT
v_call: TRBV24-1; clone_size: few; d_call: .; j_call: TRBJ1-2; cdr3_aa: CATSDKAGGDYGYTF; cdr3_nt: TGTGCCACCAGTGATAAGGCAGGCGGGGACTATGGCTACACCTTC
v_call: TRBV15; clone_size: .; d_call: .; j_call: TRBJ1-4; cdr3_aa: CATSRATGTGREKLFF; cdr3_nt: TGTGCCACCAGCAGGGCAACCGGGACGGGACGGGAAAAACTGTTTTTT
v_call: TRBV19; clone_size: .; d_call: TRBD2; j_call: TRBJ2-1; cdr3_aa: CASSSGSGTDEQFF; cdr3_nt: TGTGCCAGTAGTAGCGGGAGTGGAACCGATGAGCAGTTCTTC
v_call: TRBV28; clone_size: .; d_call: .; j_call: TRBJ1-6; cdr3_aa: CASSLFRTATYNSPLHF; cdr3_nt: TGTGCCAGCAGTTTATTCAGGACAGCGACATATAATTCACCCCTCCACTTT
v_call: TRBV19; clone_size: .; d_call: .; j_call: TRBJ2-3; cdr3_aa: CASSPRYSSASTDTQYF; cdr3_nt: TGTGCCAGTAGTCCCCGCTATAGTAGCGCCAGCACAGATACGCAGTATTTT
v_call: TRBV11-2; clone_size: .; d_call: .; j_call: TRBJ2-7; cdr3_aa: CASSLDPLASYEQYF; cdr3_nt: TGTGCCAGCAGCTTAGACCCCCTAGCATCCTACGAGCAGTACTTC
v_call: TRBV19; clone_size: .; d_call: TRBD1; j_call: TRBJ1-2; cdr3_aa: CASSTSPGQGIGVGGYTF; cdr3_nt: TGTGCCAGTAGTACGTCACCGGGACAGGGAATTGGAGTAGGCGGCTACACCTTC
v_call: TRBV7-2; clone_size: .; d_call: TRBD1; j_call: TRBJ1-1; cdr3_aa: CASSPSLGQGGAFF; cdr3_nt: TGTGCCAGCAGCCCCTCACTGGGGCAGGGGGGAGCTTTCTTT
v_call: TRBV4-2; clone_size: .; d_call: .; j_call: TRBJ2-3; cdr3_aa: CASSQDGQSTDTQYF; cdr3_nt: TGTGCCAGCAGCCAAGATGGGCAGTCCACAGATACGCAGTATTTT
v_call: TRBV27; clone_size: .; d_call: .; j_call: TRBJ2-2; cdr3_aa: CASSIRTKLQTGELFF; cdr3_nt: TGTGCCAGCAGTATTCGGACGAAATTGCAGACCGGGGAGCTGTTTTTT
v_call: TRBV7-9; clone_size: .; d_call: .; j_call: TRBJ2-7; cdr3_aa: CASSSTPVYEQYF; cdr3_nt: TGTGCCAGCAGCTCCACACCAGTTTACGAGCAGTACTTC
v_call: TRBV28; clone_size: .; d_call: .; j_call: TRBJ1-2; cdr3_aa: CASRDSPYGYTF; cdr3_nt: TGTGCCAGCAGGGACAGCCCTTATGGCTACACCTTC
v_call: TRBV7-6; clone_size: .; d_call: TRBD2; j_call: TRBJ2-3; cdr3_aa: CASSQTSVSTDTQYF; cdr3_nt: TGTGCCAGCAGCCAAACTAGCGTAAGCACAGATACGCAGTATTTT
v_call: TRBV27; clone_size: .; d_call: .; j_call: TRBJ1-2; cdr3_aa: CASSLRAWGGYTF; cdr3_nt: TGTGCCAGCAGTTTAAGGGCCTGGGGTGGCTACACCTTC
v_call: TRBV15; clone_size: few; d_call: .; j_call: TRBJ1-5; cdr3_aa: CATSSPGVGTQHF; cdr3_nt: TGTGCCACCAGCAGCCCCGGGGTGGGGACCCAGCATTTT
v_call: TRBV27; clone_size: .; d_call: TRBD1; j_call: TRBJ2-5; cdr3_aa: CASSSLGQGQETQYF; cdr3_nt: TGTGCCAGCAGTTCTCTAGGACAGGGACAAGAGACCCAGTACTTC
v_call: TRBV7-2; clone_size: .; d_call: TRBD2; j_call: TRBJ2-7; cdr3_aa: CASSRGTSSYEQYF; cdr3_nt: TGTGCCAGCAGCCGCGGGACTAGCAGCTACGAGCAGTACTTC
v_call: TRBV20-1; clone_size: few; d_call: TRBD2; j_call: TRBJ2-3; cdr3_aa: CSVGRGTSGRGTDTQYF; cdr3_nt: TGCAGTGTAGGACGGGGGACTAGCGGGAGAGGCACAGATACGCAGTATTTT
v_call: TRBV7-8; clone_size: .; d_call: .; j_call: TRBJ1-1; cdr3_aa: CASIRQGSSYTEAFF; cdr3_nt: TGTGCCAGCATTCGGCAGGGGTCTTCGTACACTGAAGCTTTCTTT
v_call: TRBV6-5; clone_size: .; d_call: TRBD1; j_call: TRBJ1-2; cdr3_aa: CASSFDRVDGYTF; cdr3_nt: TGTGCCAGCAGTTTCGACAGGGTAGATGGCTACACCTTC
v_call: TRBV20-1; clone_size: once; d_call: .; j_call: TRBJ1-1; cdr3_aa: CSARDHAAGVTEAFF; cdr3_nt: TGCAGTGCTAGAGATCACGCCGCCGGGGTGACTGAAGCTTTCTTT
v_call: TRBV24-1; clone_size: .; d_call: TRBD2; j_call: TRBJ2-5; cdr3_aa: CATSGRRLAGGETQYF; cdr3_nt: TGTGCCACCAGTGGTCGGCGTCTAGCGGGAGGTGAGACCCAGTACTTC
v_call: TRBV23-1; clone_size: .; d_call: TRBD1; j_call: TRBJ2-2; cdr3_aa: CASSRRSGTGFRMNTGELFF; cdr3_nt: TGCGCCAGCAGTCGTAGGTCCGGGACAGGGTTTCGGATGAACACCGGGGAGCTGTTTTTT
v_call: TRBV7-9; clone_size: .; d_call: .; j_call: TRBJ1-6; cdr3_aa: CASSLFVGTDYNSPLHF; cdr3_nt: TGTGCCAGCAGCTTGTTTGTAGGAACAGACTATAATTCACCCCTCCACTTT
v_call: TRBV6-5; clone_size: .; d_call: TRBD2; j_call: TRBJ2-5; cdr3_aa: CASSYSRPRTSQETQYF; cdr3_nt: TGTGCCAGCAGTTACTCTCGACCGCGGACTAGCCAAGAGACCCAGTACTTC
v_call: TRBV28; clone_size: .; d_call: .; j_call: TRBJ2-7; cdr3_aa: CASSSRQGTYEQYF; cdr3_nt: TGTGCCAGCTCCTCCCGGCAGGGGACCTACGAGCAGTACTTC
v_call: TRBV20-1; clone_size: .; d_call: .; j_call: TRBJ1-2; cdr3_aa: CSARLPQGKGGYTF; cdr3_nt: TGCAGTGCTAGACTCCCCCAGGGGAAAGGCGGCTACACCTTC
v_call: TRBV4-3; clone_size: .; d_call: TRBD1; j_call: TRBJ2-1; cdr3_aa: CASSQVRDSFNEQFF; cdr3_nt: TGCGCCAGCAGCCAAGTCCGGGACAGCTTTAATGAGCAGTTCTTC
v_call: TRBV6-2/TRBV6-3; clone_size: few; d_call: TRBD1; j_call: TRBJ1-6; cdr3_aa: CASSQTGELAPLHF; cdr3_nt: TGTGCCAGCAGTCAGACAGGGGAATTGGCACCCCTCCACTTT
v_call: TRBV25-1; clone_size: .; d_call: .; j_call: TRBJ1-1; cdr3_aa: CASSARVRTEAFF; cdr3_nt: TGTGCCAGCAGTGCCAGGGTTCGGACTGAAGCTTTCTTT
v_call: TRBV15; clone_size: .; d_call: TRBD2; j_call: TRBJ2-7; cdr3_aa: CATSREISGRRYEQYF; cdr3_nt: TGTGCCACCAGCAGAGAGATTAGCGGGAGGAGGTACGAGCAGTACTTC
v_call: TRBV14; clone_size: .; d_call: .; j_call: TRBJ2-3; cdr3_aa: CASSQEANTDTQYF; cdr3_nt: TGTGCCAGCAGCCAAGAAGCAAACACAGATACGCAGTATTTT
v_call: TRBV6-5; clone_size: .; d_call: .; j_call: TRBJ2-7; cdr3_aa: CASSYSTREEQYF; cdr3_nt: TGTGCCAGCAGTTACTCTACTCGGGAGGAGCAGTACTTC
v_call: TRBV11-2; clone_size: .; d_call: .; j_call: TRBJ2-7; cdr3_aa: CASSKDVLSYEQYF; cdr3_nt: TGTGCCAGCAGCAAGGACGTTTTGTCCTACGAGCAGTACTTC